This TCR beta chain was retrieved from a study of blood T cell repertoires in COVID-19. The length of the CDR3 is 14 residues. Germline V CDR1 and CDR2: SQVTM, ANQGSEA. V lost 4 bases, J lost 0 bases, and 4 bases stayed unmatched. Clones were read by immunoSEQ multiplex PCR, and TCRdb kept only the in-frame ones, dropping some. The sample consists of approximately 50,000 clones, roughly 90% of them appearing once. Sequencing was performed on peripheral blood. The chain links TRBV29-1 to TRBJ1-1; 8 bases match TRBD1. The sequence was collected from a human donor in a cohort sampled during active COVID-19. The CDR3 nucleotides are TGCAGCGTTGCAGGGGGCGATATGAACACTGAAGCTTTCTTT. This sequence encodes CSVAGGDMNTEAFF.